The rows below give T cell receptor beta chains drawn from one sample of a study of cytomegalovirus exposure and HLA in healthy donors. TCRdb's table, derived via immunoSEQ multiplex PCR, lists solely in-frame clones and lacks some. There are under 200,000 clones in the sample; roughly 80% occur only once, and less than 2% lies in the top ten. Input material: PBMCs. These receptor sequences come from a woman aged 18-29 years in good health and CMV-seronegative. Both conserved end residues are part of each CDR3. A D gene is named only where the DNA matches it firmly.

j_call: TRBJ2-7; d_call: .; v_call: TRBV27; cdr3_nt: TGTGCCAGCAGTTTGCGGAGGATCGGCTACGAGCAGTACTTC; cdr3_aa: CASSLRRIGYEQYF
j_call: TRBJ2-2; d_call: .; v_call: TRBV11-2; cdr3_nt: TGTGCCAGCAGCTTAGGTCAGGAGGGGACGGTGTTCACCGGGGAGCTGTTTTTT; cdr3_aa: CASSLGQEGTVFTGELFF
j_call: TRBJ2-3; d_call: TRBD2; v_call: TRBV7-9; cdr3_nt: TGTGCCAGCAACCTACCTGTAGCGGGCAGCACAGATACGCAGTATTTT; cdr3_aa: CASNLPVAGSTDTQYF
j_call: TRBJ2-3; d_call: .; v_call: TRBV29-1; cdr3_nt: TGCAGCGTTGACCTCCGACGGGGGGCCACAGATACGCAGTATTTT; cdr3_aa: CSVDLRRGATDTQYF
j_call: TRBJ2-1; d_call: .; v_call: TRBV5-1; cdr3_nt: TGCGCCAGCACCGATCGACTGGCGCGGGAGCAGTTCTTC; cdr3_aa: CASTDRLAREQFF
j_call: TRBJ2-3; d_call: TRBD2; v_call: TRBV7-7; cdr3_nt: TGTGCTAGCAGACTCGGACTAGCGGGGCACACAGATACGCAGTATTTT; cdr3_aa: CASRLGLAGHTDTQYF
j_call: TRBJ1-6; d_call: .; v_call: TRBV9; cdr3_nt: TGTGCCAGCAGCGACAGAACCGGGACAAATTATAATTCACCCCTCCACTTT; cdr3_aa: CASSDRTGTNYNSPLHF
j_call: TRBJ1-5; d_call: .; v_call: TRBV18; cdr3_nt: TGTGCCAGCTCACCAGTAGAAGGGGGTAGGAGCAATCAGCCCCAGCATTTT; cdr3_aa: CASSPVEGGRSNQPQHF
j_call: TRBJ1-2; d_call: .; v_call: TRBV6-5; cdr3_nt: TGTGCCAGCAGTTACTCCCGGGGGATCTACTATGGCTACACCTTC; cdr3_aa: CASSYSRGIYYGYTF
j_call: TRBJ2-7; d_call: .; v_call: TRBV29-1; cdr3_nt: TGCAGCGTTTCCGGGACTCCTAAAGCCTACGAGCAGTACTTC; cdr3_aa: CSVSGTPKAYEQYF
j_call: TRBJ1-2; d_call: .; v_call: TRBV23-1; cdr3_nt: TGCGCCAGCAGTCACCCCCCGCCAGGGATGAACTATGGCTACACCTTC; cdr3_aa: CASSHPPPGMNYGYTF